This TCR beta chain comes out of a study of beta chain features in type 1 diabetes. The overall study: The study examined about 110,000,000 sorted cells across all samples. Notes on the study in general: Sequencing of cDNA might inflate the share of cells that strongly express TCR. In patients and controls equally, PCR might favor templates that are shorter. Patients with type 1 diabetes showed fewer VDJ junction insertions and more deletions.

Since all of the isolated RNA was reverse transcribed, expressed TCRB transcripts were what got sequenced. Data came from immunoSEQ multiplex PCR; TCRdb stores just in-frame clones and leaves some out. The table lists 300,000 to 450,000 clones, over 10% of them singletons, with 0.015% to 0.02% in the top ten. The sample holds a few counts of this clone. No antigen is known for it. The V and J ends lost 5 bases and 3 bases respectively, with 14 bases between them. CDR3 length equals 14 residues. Germline CDR1 SGHTA, CDR2 FQGTGA. The receptor was derived from a man between 18 and 35 years old in good health. The chain uses TRBV7-3 and TRBJ2-7; tentatively, D is TRBD2 (5 bases). The sample taken for sequencing was naive CD4+ T cells from blood. The CDR3 loop reads CASSGLLTNYEQYF. CDR3 coding DNA: TGTGCCAGCAGCGGACTGCTAACCAACTACGAGCAGTACTTC.